This T cell receptor beta chain was sequenced in a study of control samples from healthy donors and cancer patients. V lost 1 base and J 2 bases, leaving 8 bases between the germline ends. There are 14 residues in the CDR3. CDR1 and CDR2 (germline): LNHNV, YYDKDF (reference sequence). Libraries were prepared by immunoSEQ multiplex PCR; TCRdb keeps only in-frame clonotypes and omits some of them. The sample lists 200,000 to 250,000 clones; about 94% were seen once. Material for sequencing was blood. This chain uses TRBV15 with TRBJ1-2; D unclear. The sequence was collected from a middle-aged man in good health. The CDR3 DNA reads TGTGCCACCAGCAGAGTAATCGGGAACTATGGCTACACCTTC. It specifies CATSRVIGNYGYTF.